Included here is one TCR beta chain sequence, with context. Germline loops: CDR1 SGHNT, CDR2 YYREEE (reference sequence). With 4 bases clipped from V and 5 bases from J, the junction kept 3 bases outside the gene matches. The CDR3 extends over 12 amino acids. The entry originates in a study of T cell changes during pregnancy in multiple sclerosis. The assay was immunoSEQ multiplex PCR, and TCRdb's table has in-frame clones only and misses some. The top ten clones hold approximately 3.3% of a sample with 30,000 to 35,000 clones, around 90% of them seen once. The chain has TRBV5-4 and TRBJ2-7, with 7 bases matching TRBD1. The specimen was CD8+ T cells from peripheral blood mononuclear cells, collected in the third trimester of pregnancy. The receptor comes from a female donor with multiple sclerosis, enrolled in a pregnancy study. CDR3 coding DNA: TGTGCCAGCAGCGACAGGGTCCACGAGCAGTACTTC. This gives the protein CASSDRVHEQYF.